This T cell receptor (beta chain) derives from a study of blood T cell repertoires in COVID-19. Study-wide background: The United States, Italy and Spain supplied acute and convalescent COVID-19 samples. From T cells, B-cell-depleted T cells, or PBMCs came the material, which was cDNA or gDNA.

Repertoires were generated with immunoSEQ multiplex PCR, while TCRdb's copy carries only in-frame clones and drops some. Found here are roughly 150,000 clones, about nine tenths of them singletons; the top ten hold less than 5.5%. Germline values: CDR1 KGHSH, CDR2 LQKENI. The CDR3 has 16 residues. The trim removed 5 bases at V and 1 base at J, leaving 10 bases unmatched. All enrollees were about 18 to 100 years old and from about 24 US areas. Cohort 3 recovered donors had two negative PCRs, clearance, or symptom resolution. This receptor was taken from a man aged 50 to 59 who had recovered from COVID-19. Material: PBMCs or T cells enriched from blood (not recorded which). The rearrangement links TRBV18 to TRBJ1-2, with 7 bases identical to TRBD1. This chain's CDR3 is CASSEVMTGYNYGYTF. In DNA, the CDR3 is TGTGCCAGCTCAGAGGTTATGACAGGGTATAACTATGGCTACACCTTC. The whole variable domain, remainder taken from reference TRBV18 and TRBJ1-2, is NAGVMQNPRHLVRRRGQEARLRCSPMKGHSHVYWYRQLPEEGLKFMVYLQKENIIDESGMPKERFSAEFPKEGPSILRIQQVVRGDSAAYFCASSEVMTGYNYGYTFGSGTRLTVV.